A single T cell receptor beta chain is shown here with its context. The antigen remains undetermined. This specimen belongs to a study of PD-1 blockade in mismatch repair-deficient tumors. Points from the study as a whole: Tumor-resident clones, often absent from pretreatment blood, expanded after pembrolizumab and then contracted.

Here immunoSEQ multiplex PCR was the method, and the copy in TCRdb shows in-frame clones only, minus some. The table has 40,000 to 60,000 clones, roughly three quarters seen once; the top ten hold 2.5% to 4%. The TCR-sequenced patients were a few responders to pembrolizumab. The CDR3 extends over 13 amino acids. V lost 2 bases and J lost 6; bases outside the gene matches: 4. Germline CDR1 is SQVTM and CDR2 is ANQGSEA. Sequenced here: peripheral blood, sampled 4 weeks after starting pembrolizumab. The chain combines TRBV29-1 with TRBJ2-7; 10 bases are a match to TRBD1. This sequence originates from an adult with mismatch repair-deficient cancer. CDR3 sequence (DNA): TGCAGCGTTGAACGGGACAGGGGACGCGAGCAGTACTTC. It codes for CSVERDRGREQYF.